The present entry profiles one TCR beta chain with its context. Germline CDR1 and CDR2: LNHDA and SQIVND (reference sequence). The CDR3 is 14 amino acids. V was trimmed by 3 bases and J by 3 bases, leaving 9 bases between them. This sample stems from a study of blood T cell repertoires in COVID-19. Study as a whole: The origin of the acute and convalescent COVID-19 samples was the United States, Italy and Spain. PBMCs, B-cell-depleted T cells, or T cells provided the cDNA or gDNA that made up the material.

In the authors' methods: Amplifying reference gene primers gave estimates of nucleated cell counts. Repertoires were generated with immunoSEQ multiplex PCR, while TCRdb's copy carries only in-frame clones and drops some. That table gives V, J and clone size, and the DNA gave D and trimming. The sample consists of 70,000 to 95,000 clones, around 90% of them appearing once. This sequence originates from an elderly woman with acute or convalescent COVID-19. The V and J genes are TRBV19 and TRBJ2-1, with D possibly matching TRBD2 (5 bases). The sample was peripheral blood. CDR3 sequence (DNA): TGTGCCAGTAGTATGGATGAGGGCTACAATGAGCAGTTCTTC. Translation: CASSMDEGYNEQFF.